A single sample gave rise to the 29 T cell receptor beta chains below, sequenced in a study of cytomegalovirus exposure and HLA in healthy donors. Here immunoSEQ multiplex PCR was the method, and the copy in TCRdb shows in-frame clones only, minus some. The table lists over 150,000 clones, 84% of them singletons. The source material was PBMCs. The receptors were sampled from a woman younger than 30 in good health and CMV-seropositive.

A single count supports this clone. The chain couples TRBV27 to TRBJ1-2, with 8 nucleotides matching TRBD1. The V and J ends lost 5 bases and 6 bases, in that order; junction bases with no gene match: 5. This CDR3 contains 13 residues. Germline CDR1 MNHEY, CDR2 SMNVEV (reference sequence). CDR3 DNA sequence: TGTGCCAGCAGTACCCGACAGGGGAATGGCTACACCTTC. It translates to CASSTRQGNGYTF.

This chain connects TRBV5-1 to TRBJ1-5, with 8 bases that match TRBD1. The ends lost 4 bases at V and 0 bases at J; junction bases unmatched: 3. The CDR3 extends over 15 amino acids. Germline values: CDR1 SGHRS, CDR2 YFSETQ. The CDR3 coding sequence is TGCGCCAGCAGCCAACAGGGGGGTAGCAATCAGCCCCAGCATTTT. It encodes CASSQQGGSNQPQHF. Full variable domain (outside the CDR3, taken from reference TRBV5-1 and TRBJ1-5): KAGVTQTPRYLIKTRGQQVTLSCSPISGHRSVSWYQQTPGQGLQFLFEYFSETQRNKGNFPGRFSGRQFSNSRSEMNVSTLELGDSALYLCASSQQGGSNQPQHFGDGTRLSIL.

This clone was seen only a few times. The J gene is TRBJ1-2, the V gene TRBV5-1, with 10 bases matching TRBD1. CDR1 SGHRS and CDR2 YFSETQ come from the germline V gene. This CDR3 has 17 residues. V was clipped by 3 bases and J by 0 bases; unmatched bases: 8. The CDR3 reads CASSSQDRGGPNYGYTF. As DNA, the CDR3 is TGCGCCAGCAGCTCCCAGGACAGGGGGGGCCCTAACTATGGCTACACCTTC.

This chain links TRBV29-1 with TRBJ1-1; D remains ambiguous. CDR1 is SQVTM and CDR2 is ANQGSEA in the germline V gene. Trimming cost V 5 bases and J 0 bases, with 10 bases left between them. The CDR3 runs to 13 residues. The CDR3 coding sequence is TGCAGCGTTAGCAGGTACATGAACACTGAAGCTTTCTTT. Translated, it gives CSVSRYMNTEAFF.

This clone was seen only a few times. As DNA, the CDR3 is TGTGCCAGCAGTCAGCCGGGACTCCACTATGGCTACACCTTC. Amino acid sequence: CASSQPGLHYGYTF. The chain combines TRBV6-5 with TRBJ1-2; D might be TRBD1 (5 bases). This CDR3 spans 14 amino acids. The germline gives CDR1 MNHEY, CDR2 SVGAGI. Trimming cost V 5 bases and J 3 bases, with 13 bases left between them.

The chain recombines TRBV2 with TRBJ2-7, with D possibly matching TRBD1 (5 bases). The CDR3 covers 14 residues. The V gene lost 6 bases and the J gene lost 3 bases, with 15 bases spanning the gap. Per the germline V gene, CDR1 is SNHLY and CDR2 is FYNNEI. CDR3 in amino acids: CASRETGVLYEQYF. CDR3 DNA sequence: TGTGCCAGCAGAGAAACAGGAGTACTCTACGAGCAGTACTTC.

In nucleotides, the CDR3 is TGTGCCAGCAGTCCCCGGTTTTTAACGTTGAACACTGAAGCTTTCTTT. Protein sequence: CASSPRFLTLNTEAFF. This chain links TRBV27 with TRBJ1-1; D not certain. Germline V CDR1 and CDR2: MNHEY, SMNVEV (reference sequence). CDR3 length equals 16 residues. V dropped 5 bases and J dropped 0 bases, with 16 bases sitting between them.

The chain carries TRBV6-1 and TRBJ2-1; 9 positions agree with TRBD2. The CDR3 contains 15 residues. CDR1 MNHNS and CDR2 SASEGT come from the germline V gene. V shed 3 bases, J shed 9 bases, and the junction held 9 bases outside the gene matches. In DNA, the CDR3 is TGTGCCAGCAGTGAGGAAGGCGGGGGGGCCGGTGAGCAGTTCTTC. Its translation is CASSEEGGGAGEQFF.

This rearrangement joins TRBV29-1 to TRBJ2-7, with TRBD1 identical over 8 bases. CDR1 SQVTM and CDR2 ANQGSEA come from the germline V gene. With V trimmed by 4 bases and J by 3 bases, 5 bases remained unmatched. The CDR3 length is 13 residues. DNA for the CDR3: TGCAGCGTTGCTTGGACAGGGAACTACGAGCAGTACTTC. It is translated as CSVAWTGNYEQYF.

The chain combines TRBV14 with TRBJ2-2; TRBD1 might be the D (5 bases). Trimming left V 3 bases short and J 0 bases short, with 8 bases between. From germline, CDR1 is SGHDN and CDR2 FVKESK. This CDR3 is built from 15 residues. CDR3 coding DNA: TGTGCCAGCAGCCACCAGACAGCGAACACCGGGGAGCTGTTTTTT. Protein sequence: CASSHQTANTGELFF.

This clone was seen only once. This chain links TRBV7-9 with TRBJ2-3; perhaps TRBD1 as D (6 bases). The CDR3 covers 16 residues. Germline V gene data show CDR1 as SEHNR and CDR2 as FQNEAQ (reference sequence). The ends were cut back, 2 bases at V and 3 bases at J, with 15 bases in the middle. CDR3 in amino acids: CASSLTDGQGTDTQYF. Written as DNA, the CDR3 is TGTGCCAGCAGCTTAACGGACGGGCAGGGGACAGATACGCAGTATTTT.

The chain uses TRBV5-1 and TRBJ2-5, with TRBD2 matching 7 bases. Germline V gene sequence: CDR1 SGHRS, CDR2 YFSETQ. The CDR3 loop spans 13 amino acids. V was clipped by 3 bases and J by 3 bases; unmatched bases: 2. The CDR3 DNA sequence: TGCGCCAGCAGCTGGGGAGGGGAAGAGACCCAGTACTTC. Translated: CASSWGGEETQYF.

The chain links TRBV7-7 to TRBJ2-5; D remains unclear. The CDR3 totals 14 residues. CDR1 is SSHAT, CDR2 FNYEAQ, per germline (reference sequence). V lost 2 bases to trimming and J lost 4 bases, with 11 bases between them. The chain's CDR3 is CASSLNPMRETQYF. The CDR3 DNA sequence: TGTGCCAGCAGCTTAAACCCAATGCGAGAGACCCAGTACTTC.

The rearrangement uses TRBV5-1 and TRBJ2-2; weak D call: TRBD1 (6 bases). Trimming stripped 2 bases from V and 5 bases from J, with 19 bases between. The germline CDR1 and CDR2 sequences are SGHRS and YFSETQ. The CDR3 loop spans 17 amino acids. The CDR3 DNA is TGCGCCAGCAGCTTAGGGATTTACGGGACAAATACCGGGGAGCTGTTTTTT. The encoded protein is CASSLGIYGTNTGELFF.

This sequence joins TRBV12-5 and TRBJ1-2, with 8 bases aligning to TRBD1. With V trimmed by 7 bases and J by 5 bases, 6 bases remained unmatched. Germline-derived CDR1 and CDR2 are LGHNT and FRNRAP. This CDR3 has 13 residues. CDR3 nucleotides: TGTGCTAGTGCCCCAGGGGGCAATTATGGCTACACCTTC. Protein product: CASAPGGNYGYTF.

The V and J genes are TRBV5-1 and TRBJ2-3, with D uncertain. V lost 0 bases and J lost 2, with 7 bases in between. CDR1 SGHRS and CDR2 YFSETQ come from the germline V gene. The length of the CDR3 is 14 residues. In DNA, the CDR3 is TGCGCCAGCAGCTTGGGCGGATCCACAGATACGCAGTATTTT. This codes for CASSLGGSTDTQYF.

The J gene is TRBJ1-2, the V gene TRBV28, with 8 bases identical to TRBD1. Looked up from germline, CDR1 is MDHEN and CDR2 is SYDVKM. The CDR3 runs to 13 residues. V lost 6 bases, J lost 4 bases, and 4 bases stayed unmatched. This CDR3 is CASRPGGSYGYTF. In nucleotides, the CDR3 is TGTGCCAGCAGGCCAGGGGGCAGCTATGGCTACACCTTC.

CDR3 amino acids: CASRGTTQEETQYF. CDR3 coding DNA: TGTGCCAGCAGGGGGACTACTCAGGAAGAGACCCAGTACTTC. The gene calls are TRBV2 and TRBJ2-5, with 7 bases identical to TRBD2. V shed 6 bases, J shed 3 bases, and the junction held 7 bases outside the gene matches. CDR1 and CDR2 from the germline V gene are SNHLY and FYNNEI. This CDR3 comprises 14 residues.

V and J are TRBV2 and TRBJ2-3, with 8 nucleotides matching TRBD2. CDR3 length: 16 amino acids. J gave up 0 bases and V 6 bases, and 8 bases lay outside the gene matches. Germline lookup yields CDR1 SNHLY and CDR2 FYNNEI. The CDR3 loop reads CASRTRGGFSTDTQYF. The CDR3 region has the DNA TGTGCCAGCAGGACACGCGGGGGGTTTAGCACAGATACGCAGTATTTT.

This chain links TRBV2 with TRBJ2-1; the D gene is possibly TRBD1 (5 bases). CDR1 and CDR2 from the germline V gene are SNHLY and FYNNEI. The V end lost 6 bases, the J end lost 9 bases, and 12 bases lay between the germline ends. The CDR3 is 12 amino acids. Here the CDR3 DNA reads TGTGCCAGCAGAACCCCGCAGGGTGAGCAGTTCTTC. It is translated as CASRTPQGEQFF.

The V call is TRBV9, the J call TRBJ1-1; weak D call: TRBD1 (6 bases). The ends were cut back, 4 bases at V and 0 bases at J, with 13 bases in the middle. The germline gives CDR1 SGDLS, CDR2 YYNGEE. There are 15 residues in the CDR3. The CDR3 reads CASSRGDKMNTEAFF. CDR3 nucleotide sequence: TGTGCCAGCAGCCGGGGGGACAAAATGAACACTGAAGCTTTCTTT.

The genes are TRBV6-5 and TRBJ2-1, with TRBD2 matching 9 bases. V was pared by 0 bases and J by 9 bases, with 6 bases of the junction left unmatched. The germline V gene encodes CDR1 MNHEY and CDR2 SVGAGI. This CDR3 contains 15 residues. The CDR3 DNA follows: TGTGCCAGCAGTTACTCCGGCGGGGGGGAAAGTGAGCAGTTCTTC. Translation gives CASSYSGGGESEQFF.

This chain links TRBV19 with TRBJ1-6, with D unresolved. Germline CDR1 is LNHDA and CDR2 is SQIVND (reference sequence). The CDR3 is 13 residues long. V lost 5 bases, J lost 9 bases, and 11 bases lay in between. The CDR3 protein is CASSANSGSPLHF. The CDR3 bases are TGTGCCAGTAGTGCAAATTCGGGTTCACCCCTCCACTTT. The whole variable domain, remainder taken from reference TRBV19 and TRBJ1-6, is DGGITQSPKYLFRKEGQNVTLSCEQNLNHDAMYWYRQDPGQGLRLIYYSQIVNDFQKGDIAEGYSVSREKKESFPLTVTSAQKNPTAFYLCASSANSGSPLHFGNGTRLTVT.

The chain uses TRBV5-1 and TRBJ2-1; D perhaps matches TRBD2 (5 bases). Germline values: CDR1 SGHRS, CDR2 YFSETQ. The CDR3 is made up of 15 amino acids. V was clipped by 0 bases and J by 4 bases, with 11 bases between them. As DNA, the CDR3 is TGCGCCAGCAGCTTGGGGTCGGGGTGGTACAATGAGCAGTTCTTC. This sequence encodes CASSLGSGWYNEQFF.

The chain has TRBV10-3 and TRBJ1-4; D is ambiguous. CDR1 is ENHRY, CDR2 SYGVKD, per germline. V was clipped by 6 bases and J by 8 bases, with 13 bases between them. This CDR3 spans 13 amino acids. The CDR3 is CAIRGQRAEKLFF. DNA of the CDR3: TGTGCCATCAGGGGTCAGCGGGCCGAAAAACTGTTTTTT.

The chain joins TRBV19 to TRBJ1-3, with D tentatively TRBD1 (6 bases). CDR1 LNHDA and CDR2 SQIVND come from the germline V gene (reference sequence). V was clipped by 10 bases and J by 0 bases, with 16 bases between them. This CDR3 has 15 amino acids. CDR3 nucleotides: TGTGCCACGGTCGACAGGCGGATCTCTGGAAACACCATATATTTT. Protein: CATVDRRISGNTIYF.

The rearrangement uses TRBV7-2 and TRBJ2-1; 7 nucleotides match TRBD1. With 5 bases clipped from V and 4 bases from J, the junction kept 5 bases outside the gene matches. Germline loops: CDR1 SGHTA, CDR2 FQGNSA. The CDR3 has 14 amino acids. CDR3 bases: TGTGCCAGCAGCCCTCGCAGGGGGTACAATGAGCAGTTCTTC. Its translation is CASSPRRGYNEQFF.

This clone was detected only once. The chain is built from TRBV19 and TRBJ1-2; D perhaps matches TRBD1 (6 bases). V lost 0 bases, J lost 5 bases, and 10 bases lay in between. This CDR3 region has 14 residues. CDR1 is LNHDA, CDR2 SQIVND, per germline (reference sequence). The CDR3 reads CASSIDTGLYGYTF. The DNA of the CDR3 is TGTGCCAGTAGTATAGATACAGGGTTATATGGCTACACCTTC.

This clone was seen a single time. The chain recombines TRBV7-6 with TRBJ2-5, with TRBD2 identical over 10 bases. CDR1 is SGHVS, CDR2 FNYEAQ, per germline. With 5 bases clipped from V and 7 bases from J, the junction kept 13 bases outside the gene matches. The CDR3 consists of 16 residues. The CDR3 bases are TGTGCCAGCAGCCCAGTAGCGGGGGGCACAATCGGGACCCAGTACTTC. It translates to CASSPVAGGTIGTQYF.